Listed below are T cell receptor beta chains from one sample, sequenced in a study of T and B cells in COVID-19 patients. MiXCR, applied by TCRdb to the multiplex PCR reads, yields one record per CDR3 protein. Of thousands of distinct CDR3 sequences listed, about a fifth are singletons. Specimen: blood. All receptors derive from a human donor with active COVID-19. CDR3s include the opening cysteine and the closing phenylalanine or tryptophan. D genes are given only for firm matches. Expanded clones get a size class; other rows say once, few or many, or leave the size out.

CDR3 protein	CDR3 DNA	V gene	D gene	J gene	clone size
CASSYSGVYTEAFF	TGTGCCAGCAGTTACTCTGGGGTCTACACTGAAGCTTTCTTT	TRBV6-2/TRBV6-3	NA	TRBJ1-1	NA
CASRRASTGELFF	TGTGCCAGCAGGCGTGCTAGCACCGGGGAGCTGTTTTTT	TRBV6-2/TRBV6-3	NA	TRBJ2-2	medium-sized
CASSPRSSGRGELFF	TGTGCCAGCAGCCCCAGATCGAGCGGGAGAGGGGAGCTGTTTTTT	TRBV7-2	TRBD2	TRBJ2-2	few
CASSRTSGKNEQFF	TGTGCCAGCAGCCGGACTAGCGGGAAGAATGAGCAGTTCTTC	TRBV5-6	TRBD2	TRBJ2-1	medium-sized
CASSHRETQYF	TGTGCCAGCAGTCACCGGGAGACCCAGTACTTC	TRBV6-2/TRBV6-3	NA	TRBJ2-5	medium-sized
CAWSRDRPYGYTF	TGTGCCTGGTCGAGAGACAGGCCCTATGGCTACACCTTC	TRBV30	NA	TRBJ1-2	medium-sized
CASGQTNYGYTF	TGTGCCAGCGGACAGACTAACTATGGCTACACCTTC	TRBV6-5	NA	TRBJ1-2	medium-sized
CASRTGISLNEQFF	TGTGCCAGCAGGACCGGGATATCGCTCAATGAGCAGTTCTTC	TRBV6-6	NA	TRBJ2-1	medium-sized
CASSLEGSRSNQPQHF	TGTGCCAGCAGCTTGGAAGGCAGTAGGAGCAATCAGCCCCAGCATTTT	TRBV5-7	NA	TRBJ1-5	NA
CASSLAQGDGELFF	TGCGCCAGCAGCTTGGCCCAGGGGGACGGGGAGCTGTTTTTT	TRBV5-1	TRBD1	TRBJ2-2	medium-sized
CASSQDSGGTEAFF	TGCGCCAGCAGCCAAGACAGTGGGGGCACTGAAGCTTTCTTT	TRBV4-3	NA	TRBJ1-1	few
CASSYGAGGNEQYF	TGTGCCAGCAGTTACGGGGCAGGAGGAAACGAGCAGTACTTC	TRBV6-5	NA	TRBJ2-7	medium-sized
CAAAWGFGQDHNEQFF	TGTGCAGCAGCGTGGGGGTTTGGACAGGATCACAATGAGCAGTTCTTC	TRBV21-1	NA	TRBJ2-1	NA
CASAAGPDTGELFF	TGTGCCTCAGCGGCGGGACCGGACACCGGGGAGCTGTTTTTT	TRBV7-2	NA	TRBJ2-2	NA
CASSRGAHNSPLHF	TGTGCCAGCAGCCGAGGGGCGCATAATTCACCCCTCCACTTT	TRBV5-6	NA	TRBJ1-6	many